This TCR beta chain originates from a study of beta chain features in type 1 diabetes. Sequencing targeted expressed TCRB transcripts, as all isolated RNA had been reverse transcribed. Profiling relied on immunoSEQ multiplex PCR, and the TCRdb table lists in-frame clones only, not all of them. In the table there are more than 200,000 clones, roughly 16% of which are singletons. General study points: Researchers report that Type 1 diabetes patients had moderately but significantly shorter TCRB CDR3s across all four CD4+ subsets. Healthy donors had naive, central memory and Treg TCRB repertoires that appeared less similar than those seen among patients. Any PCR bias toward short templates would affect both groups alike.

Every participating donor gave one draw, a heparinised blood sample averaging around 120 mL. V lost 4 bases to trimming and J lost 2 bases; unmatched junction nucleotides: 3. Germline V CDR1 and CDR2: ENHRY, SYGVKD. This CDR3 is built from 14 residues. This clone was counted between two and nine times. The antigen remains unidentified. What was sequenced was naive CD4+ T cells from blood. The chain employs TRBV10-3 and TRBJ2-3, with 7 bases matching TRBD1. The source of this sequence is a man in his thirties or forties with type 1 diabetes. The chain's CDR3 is CAISVDRATDTQYF. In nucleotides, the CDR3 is TGTGCCATCAGTGTTGACAGGGCCACAGATACGCAGTATTTT.